The 29 T cell receptor beta chains given below trace back to one sample, sequenced in a study of CD8+ T cells in alopecia areata. After isolation, RNA underwent reverse transcription to generate cDNA as the sequencing template. Libraries were prepared by immunoSEQ multiplex PCR; TCRdb keeps only in-frame clonotypes and omits some of them. The table shows approximately 150,000 clones, with around 62% occurring only once. The sequenced sample consisted of CD8+ T cells sorted from blood. Receptors originate from a human donor in good health.

V usage is TRBV5-1 and J usage is TRBJ1-4, with no clear D. V gave up 0 bases and J gave up 5 bases, with 11 bases separating them. This CDR3 spans 15 amino acids. Germline CDR1 reads SGHRS; CDR2 reads YFSETQ. CDR3 nucleotides: TGCGCCAGCAGCTTGGTGGATTGGAAAAATGAAAAACTGTTTTTT. It specifies CASSLVDWKNEKLFF.

This clone was seen more than once but under ten times. Other DNA variants within this sample encode the same CDR3. The chain joins TRBV2 to TRBJ2-7, with a weak D call TRBD1 (6 bases). The CDR3 length is 11 residues. Germline assignment: CDR1 SNHLY and CDR2 FYNNEI. V lost 6 bases and J 3 bases, leaving 6 bases between the germline ends. CDR3 DNA sequence: TGTGCCAGCAGGGACAGCTACGAGCAGTACTTC. As protein: CASRDSYEQYF. The full variable domain, with the rest looked up from reference TRBV2 and TRBJ2-7, is EPEVTQTPSHQVTQMGQEVILRCVPISNHLYFYWYRQILGQKVEFLVSFYNNEISEKSEIFDDQFSVERPDGSNFTLKIRSTKLEDSAMYFCASRDSYEQYFGPGTRLTVT.

The chain links TRBV6-5 to TRBJ2-7; D remains ambiguous. This CDR3 is built from 14 residues. Between the trimmed V and J ends, which lost 0 bases and 4 bases, there was a span of 10 bases. Germline assignment: CDR1 MNHEY and CDR2 SVGAGI. The CDR3 sequence is CASSYSRREYEQYF. The CDR3 DNA sequence: TGTGCCAGCAGTTACTCGAGAAGAGAGTACGAGCAGTACTTC.

The CDR3 reads CASSLNDGDIQYF. For the CDR3, the DNA is TGTGCCAGCAGCTTAAACGACGGGGACATTCAGTACTTC. The J gene is TRBJ2-4, the V gene TRBV7-9; TRBD2 might be the D (5 bases). The CDR3 covers 13 residues. V was trimmed by 2 bases and J by 8 bases, leaving 10 bases between them. CDR1 and CDR2 from the germline V gene are SEHNR and FQNEAQ (reference sequence).

The V call is TRBV19, the J call TRBJ2-7; TRBD2 matches at 9 bases. With 1 base clipped from V and 6 bases from J, the junction kept 4 bases outside the gene matches. CDR1 is LNHDA and CDR2 is SQIVND in the germline V gene (reference sequence). The CDR3 runs to 14 residues. The DNA of the CDR3 is TGTGCCAGTAGTATAGGGCTAGCGGGAAGCGAGCAGTACTTC. Translating it yields CASSIGLAGSEQYF.

The chain combines TRBV19 with TRBJ2-3; D gene ambiguous. The germline CDR1 and CDR2 sequences are LNHDA and SQIVND (reference sequence). Trimming removed 2 bases from V and 6 bases from J, with 9 bases in between. CDR3 length: 13 residues. CDR3 sequence: CASSISAPDTQYF. In DNA form, the CDR3 reads TGTGCCAGTAGTATAAGTGCCCCTGATACGCAGTATTTT.

This sequence joins TRBV6-1 and TRBJ2-1, with D hard to call. The CDR3 length is 10 residues. The germline V gene encodes CDR1 MNHNS and CDR2 SASEGT. Trimming cost V 4 bases and J 10 bases, with 5 bases left between them. CDR3 coding DNA: TGTGCCAGCAGTGCTCTGGAGCAGTTCTTC. This codes for CASSALEQFF.

The chain uses TRBV2 and TRBJ2-2, with D possibly TRBD1 on 6 matching bases. CDR1 and CDR2 (germline): SNHLY, FYNNEI. The CDR3 loop spans 12 amino acids. V gave up 4 bases and J gave up 10 bases, with 10 bases separating them. This CDR3 reads CASSGNREELFF. The CDR3 nucleotides read TGTGCCAGCAGTGGAAACAGGGAGGAGCTGTTTTTT.

In regard to this clone: The same CDR3 also results from other DNA sequences found in this sample. This chain links TRBV5-1 with TRBJ2-7; the match to TRBD2 covers 7 bases. Looked up from germline, CDR1 is SGHRS and CDR2 is YFSETQ. V gave up 0 bases and J gave up 1 base; unmatched junction bases: 1. This CDR3 has 14 residues. For the CDR3, the DNA is TGCGCCAGCAGCTTGGGTAGCGGGTCCTACGAGCAGTACTTC. Translation: CASSLGSGSYEQYF.

This clone was seen a handful of times. This chain uses TRBV20-1 with TRBJ1-2, with no clear D. V was cut by 8 bases and J by 1 base, with 8 bases left in between. Germline loops: CDR1 DFQATT, CDR2 SNEGSKA (reference sequence). This CDR3 comprises 11 residues. The DNA of the CDR3 is TGCAGTCGCCACGATAACTATGGCTACACCTTC. It yields the protein CSRHDNYGYTF.

The chain is built from TRBV11-2 and TRBJ2-1; 10 bases fit TRBD2. This CDR3 is built from 14 residues. The V and J ends lost 5 bases and 3 bases, in that order; junction bases with no gene match: 1. Per the germline V gene, CDR1 is SGHAT and CDR2 is FQNNGV. The CDR3 protein is CASSLAGVYNEQFF. For the CDR3, the DNA is TGTGCCAGCAGCCTAGCGGGAGTCTACAATGAGCAGTTCTTC.

The sample holds a few counts of this clone. The gene calls are TRBV27 and TRBJ2-1; perhaps TRBD2 as D (6 bases). Per germline, CDR1 MNHEY and CDR2 SMNVEV (reference sequence). This CDR3 has 16 amino acids. Deletions cut 0 bases from V and 3 bases from J, with 12 bases between. The DNA for the CDR3 is TGTGCCAGCAGTTTATCGGGAACTAGCAACTACAATGAGCAGTTCTTC. This sequence encodes CASSLSGTSNYNEQFF.

The V and J genes are TRBV6-5 and TRBJ1-5, with a possible D match to TRBD1 (5 bases). Germline CDR1 is MNHEY and CDR2 is SVGAGI. The CDR3 has 13 amino acids. Trimming pared 0 bases from V and 5 bases from J, leaving 5 bases between. In DNA, the CDR3 is TGTGCCAGCAGTTACTCGGGACATCAGCCCCAGCATTTT. Residues: CASSYSGHQPQHF.

This clone was detected a few times. The chain combines TRBV6-1 with TRBJ2-7; TRBD1 is a possible D gene (6 bases). V dropped 3 bases and J dropped 4 bases, with 10 bases sitting between them. The length of the CDR3 is 13 residues. The germline CDR1 and CDR2 sequences are MNHNS and SASEGT. In DNA form, the CDR3 reads TGTGCCAGCAGTGATGGGGGCTGGTACGAGCAGTACTTC. It specifies CASSDGGWYEQYF.

The rearrangement links TRBV6-6 to TRBJ2-3, with a possible D match to TRBD1 (6 bases). Germline CDR1 and CDR2: MNHNY and SVGAGI (reference sequence). The CDR3 is 15 residues long. The ends were cut back, 7 bases at V and 5 bases at J, with 19 bases in the middle. CDR3 sequence reads: CASTQQGSGRDTQYF. CDR3 coding DNA: TGTGCCAGCACCCAACAGGGATCCGGCAGAGATACGCAGTATTTT.

There are a few counts of this clone. The gene calls are TRBV7-2 and TRBJ1-2; D is unresolved. Germline V gene lookup returns CDR1 SGHTA and CDR2 FQGNSA. V was trimmed by 5 bases and J by 7 bases, leaving 11 bases between them. This CDR3 has 12 amino acids. For the CDR3, the DNA is TGTGCCAGCAGCCAAAACTGGTCTGGCTACACCTTC. This translates into CASSQNWSGYTF.

The CDR3 DNA follows: TGCGCCAGCAGCTTGGCCCCCTTACCACCTGTGAATGAGCAGTTCTTC. Encoded protein: CASSLAPLPPVNEQFF. This chain links TRBV5-1 with TRBJ2-1; D unclear. This CDR3 has 16 amino acids. CDR1 and CDR2 (germline): SGHRS, YFSETQ. V lost 0 bases and J 7 bases, leaving 17 bases between the germline ends.

This clone came up many times. The V gene is TRBV28, the J gene TRBJ1-2, with TRBD1 identical over 8 bases. The CDR3 is 16 amino acids. In germline, CDR1 is MDHEN, CDR2 SYDVKM. V dropped 5 bases and J dropped 6; count of bases not matched to a gene: 14. CDR3 coding DNA: TGTGCCAGCAGTAAAGGGACAGGCGATAGGTCGGATGGCTACACCTTC. Amino acids: CASSKGTGDRSDGYTF.

This clone was seen just once. The chain is built from TRBV19 and TRBJ1-1, with D maybe TRBD1 (6 bases). The germline CDR1 and CDR2 sequences are LNHDA and SQIVND (reference sequence). The V and J ends lost 6 bases and 6 bases respectively, with 23 bases between them. CDR3 length: 16 residues. The CDR3 loop is CASSPSGGPGAAEAFF. Written as DNA, the CDR3 is TGTGCCAGTAGCCCCTCGGGGGGACCAGGGGCAGCTGAAGCTTTCTTT.

This clone has just a few counts. The chain is built from TRBV6-6 and TRBJ1-1; D is undetermined. Looked up from germline, CDR1 is MNHNY and CDR2 is SVGAGI (reference sequence). The V end lost 3 bases, the J end lost 4 bases, and 9 bases lay between the germline ends. The CDR3 is made up of 13 amino acids. Here the CDR3 reads CASSYTSGTEAFF. In DNA form, the CDR3 reads TGTGCCAGCAGTTATACGTCAGGCACTGAAGCTTTCTTT.

This clone was counted only a few times. The chain carries TRBV9 and TRBJ1-1; tentative D call: TRBD1 (6 bases). Germline V CDR1 and CDR2: SGDLS, YYNGEE. V lost 0 bases and J lost 1, with 10 bases in between. CDR3 length: 15 amino acids. This chain's CDR3 is CASSVGTDANTEAFF. DNA for the CDR3: TGTGCCAGCAGCGTAGGGACAGATGCGAACACTGAAGCTTTCTTT.

This clone was recorded only once. This rearrangement joins TRBV5-1 to TRBJ2-5; TRBD2 matches 11 bases. Germline V gene sequence: CDR1 SGHRS, CDR2 YFSETQ. After removal of 4 bases from V and 1 base from J, the junction contained 3 bases not matched to a gene. The length of the CDR3 is 15 residues. The CDR3 DNA is TGCGCCAGCAGCCCGGGACTAGCGGCCCAAGAGACCCAGTACTTC. Translating it yields CASSPGLAAQETQYF.

CDR3 sequence: CASSPAGGDSYGYTF. The DNA of the CDR3 is TGTGCCAGCAGCCCCGCGGGTGGGGATTCCTATGGCTACACCTTC. The rearrangement links TRBV7-9 to TRBJ1-2; D call uncertain. The CDR3 contains 15 residues. V lost 5 bases and J 4 bases, leaving 17 bases between the germline ends. In germline, CDR1 is SEHNR, CDR2 FQNEAQ (reference sequence). The whole variable domain, filled in from reference TRBV7-9 and TRBJ1-2, reads DTGVSQNPRHKITKRGQNVTFRCDPISEHNRLYWYRQTLGQGPEFLTYFQNEAQLEKSRLLSDRFSAERPKGSFSTLEIQRTEQGDSAMYLCASSPAGGDSYGYTFGSGTRLTVV.

The rearrangement joins TRBV19 to TRBJ1-5; D is possibly TRBD1 (6 bases). The CDR3 contains 14 residues. V lost 7 bases and J 4 bases, leaving 14 bases between the germline ends. Germline values: CDR1 LNHDA, CDR2 SQIVND (reference sequence). CDR3 coding DNA: TGTGCCAGTATGTCTGGGGGCACAAATCAGCCCCAGCATTTT. It encodes CASMSGGTNQPQHF.

J is TRBJ2-1 and V is TRBV4-1; D unclear. Germline V lookup: CDR1 MGHRA, CDR2 YSYEKL. The length of the CDR3 is 13 residues. V was trimmed by 2 bases and J by 7 bases, leaving 9 bases between them. CDR3 sequence: CASSQSTQNEQFF. In DNA form, the CDR3 reads TGCGCCAGCAGCCAATCAACTCAAAATGAGCAGTTCTTC.

The genes are TRBV4-1 and TRBJ2-7; tentative D call: TRBD2 (5 bases). The germline V and J ends were trimmed by 3 bases and 2 bases, with 11 bases remaining between them. Germline V gene sequence: CDR1 MGHRA, CDR2 YSYEKL. The CDR3 consists of 14 residues. CDR3 in amino acids: CASSQPSSAYEQYF. The CDR3 bases are TGCGCCAGCAGCCAGCCCAGTAGCGCCTACGAGCAGTACTTC.

The J gene is TRBJ2-5, the V gene TRBV9; D possibly corresponds to TRBD2 (6 bases). V was pared by 0 bases and J by 2 bases, with 14 bases between. This CDR3 is built from 16 residues. Germline lookup yields CDR1 SGDLS and CDR2 YYNGEE. The CDR3 is CASSVERVGGQETQYF. CDR3 bases: TGTGCCAGCAGCGTAGAGAGGGTCGGGGGACAAGAGACCCAGTACTTC.

This sequence joins TRBV13 and TRBJ2-5, with D unclear. Germline V gene lookup returns CDR1 PRHDT and CDR2 FYEKMQ (reference sequence). Trimming cost V 3 bases and J 5 bases, with 10 bases left between them. The CDR3 has 13 residues. Written as DNA, the CDR3 is TGTGCCAGCAGCTTCTTAGAATACGAGACCCAGTACTTC. Translated: CASSFLEYETQYF.

There are a few counts of this clone. The chain couples TRBV5-6 to TRBJ1-2; D remains ambiguous. Trimming shortened V by 4 bases and J by 5 bases, and 15 bases separated the two germline ends. The CDR3 runs 14 residues. The germline V gene encodes CDR1 SGHDT and CDR2 YYEEEE. DNA of the CDR3: TGTGCCAGCAGCGACGACAACCGGGTATATGGCTACACCTTC. Its protein is CASSDDNRVYGYTF.